These 4 T cell receptor beta chains came from one sample sequenced in a study of human T cells and chemical hapten exposure. The time point was: pre-sensitization, week 0. Treatment meaning: therapeutic diphenylcyclopropenone sensitization with weekly scalp DPC. One entry per CDR3 protein, called by TCRdb with MiXCR from the RACE reads. The sample lists some 98,000 distinct CDR3 sequences, roughly a tenth occurring once. Specimen: whole blood, collected in connection with sensitization to the hapten diphenylcyclopropenone (DPC). The receptors derive from an older woman with alopecia areata. Some clones in this sample may be carry-over from other donors' samples.

This clonotype was seen only a few times. The V and J genes are TRBV10-1 and TRBJ2-3; D assignment may be TRBD1 or TRBD2 (5 bases each). Trimming removed 7 bases at V and 8 bases at J, with 16 bases between. CDR1 is WNHNN and CDR2 is SYGVQD in the germline V gene (reference sequence). This CDR3 has 13 residues. CDR3 sequence: CASTPNSGGTQYF. The CDR3 bases are TGCGCCAGCACCCCGAACAGTGGGGGTACGCAGTATTTT.

This clonotype was observed at least ten times. The V gene is TRBV11-2, the J gene TRBJ2-2; 7 nucleotides align to TRBD2. CDR1 and CDR2 from the germline V gene are SGHAT and FQNNGV. CDR3 length: 16 amino acids. V was pared by 3 bases and J by 0 bases, with 4 bases of the junction left unmatched. This CDR3 reads CASSLLRGTNTGELFF. The CDR3 coding sequence is TGTGCCAGCAGCTTGTTGCGGGGGACGAACACCGGGGAGCTGTTTTTT.

This clonotype was detected ten times or more. V usage is TRBV29-1 and J usage is TRBJ1-2, with D unclear. The CDR3 is made up of 13 amino acids. Trimming stripped 0 bases from V and 4 bases from J, with 9 bases between. The germline V gene encodes CDR1 SQVTM and CDR2 ANQGSEA. In nucleotides, the CDR3 is TGCAGCGTTGAAGATCAGTACAGCTATGGCTACACCTTC. The encoded protein is CSVEDQYSYGYTF.

This chain joins TRBV20-1 and TRBJ2-1; D not resolved. V was shortened by 6 bases and J by 6 bases, with 27 bases between the two germline ends. This CDR3 comprises 17 residues. Germline V gene lookup returns CDR1 DFQATT and CDR2 SNEGSKA (reference sequence). The CDR3 nucleotides are TGCAGTGCCGAACTTATTACGGGCCTCATGAACGGCAATGAGCAGTTCTTC. Its protein is CSAELITGLMNGNEQFF.